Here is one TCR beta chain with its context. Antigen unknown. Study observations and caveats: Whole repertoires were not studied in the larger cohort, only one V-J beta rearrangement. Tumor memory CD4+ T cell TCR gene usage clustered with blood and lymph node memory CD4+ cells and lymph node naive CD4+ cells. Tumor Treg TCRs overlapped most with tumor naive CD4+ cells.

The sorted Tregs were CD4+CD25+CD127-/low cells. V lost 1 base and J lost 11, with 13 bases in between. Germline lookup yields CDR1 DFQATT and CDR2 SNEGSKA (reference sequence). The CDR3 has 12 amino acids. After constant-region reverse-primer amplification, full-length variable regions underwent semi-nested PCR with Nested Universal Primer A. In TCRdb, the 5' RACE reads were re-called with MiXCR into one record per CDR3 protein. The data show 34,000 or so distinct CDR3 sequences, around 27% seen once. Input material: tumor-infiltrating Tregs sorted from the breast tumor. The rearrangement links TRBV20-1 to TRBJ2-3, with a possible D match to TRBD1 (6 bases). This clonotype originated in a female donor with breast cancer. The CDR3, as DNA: TGCAGTGCTAGAGCGGGACACTATTTGCAGTATTTT. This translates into CSARAGHYLQYF.